This T cell receptor beta chain was identified during a study of T cell responses to AZD1222 COVID-19 vaccine (dated by TCRdb to the early 2020s). Study-wide context: TCR sequencing covered 233 trial participants: 200 to 210 given two doses of AZD1222 and 26 given two doses of MenACWY control vaccine. Trial participants were enrolled into age subgroups of 18-55, 56-69 and 70-plus years, which contained roughly 140, 27 and 60 TCR-sequenced participants, respectively.

V is cut by 5 bases and J by 5 bases, and the space between the germline ends is 12 bases. From the germline V gene, CDR1 is SGHTA and CDR2 is FQGNSA. The CDR3 measures 13 amino acids from cysteine to phenylalanine. Only the CDR3 DNA stays, 39 bases, in frame from base 1. In light of the paper, this sample's time point label describes: about 28 days (+/-7) after the second vaccine dose. Because spike-specific TCR depth and breadth did not differ between the two schedules, AZD1222 recipients who got a second dose at roughly 4 weeks were pooled with those who got a second dose at roughly 12 weeks. The vaccinee samples were drawn from two UK trials, COV001 and COV002, one of which was a single-blind randomized controlled phase 2/3 trial testing AZD1222 (ChAdOx1 nCoV-19) in healthy adults. Trial participant PBMC samples were collected at day 0 and day 28 after the second dose for TCRbeta chain sequencing.

The research as a whole found: After two AZD1222 doses, spike-specific TCR breadth and depth were significantly higher than at day 0 and than in MenACWY recipients. The 56-69-year group was small, and its depth increase did not reach significance, likely because of low power. Most participants were white British and females outnumbered males, and the authors suggested that clonal diversity may have been underestimated. Conclusions about previously exposed vaccinees are limited because only a handful of AZD1222 recipients were SARS-CoV-2 seropositive at baseline. Because no day 14 peak-response samples were available, the repertoires could be characterized only after the peak T cell response. Nearly half of unique spike-specific TCRs reportedly recognized epitopes outside regions mutated in the B.1.351 and B.1.1.7 variants. The whole spike protein was spanned by vaccine-associated CD4 TCRs, and dominant responses were seen in regions 160-218 and 743-854.

The CDR3 regions of human TCRbeta chains were analyzed by immunosequencing. The study's processing was this. TCRs in the repertoires were matched against a reference library of SARS-CoV-2-specific TCRs that had been generated with the MIRA antigen-specificity platform. Breadth was defined as the fraction of unique TCRs that were SARS-CoV-2-associated, and depth was defined as the fraction of total T cells that were SARS-CoV-2-associated. Each spike-specific TCR was assigned to its reactive spike region and to a CD4 or CD8 class using the MIRA data. Log10-transformed breadth and depth values were compared by one-way ANOVA with Sidak's multiple comparisons tests. TCRdb mirrors the immuneACCESS table, restricted to in-frame sequences. Some clones are absent from its copies; in checked studies, under half trace to an unresolved V gene, and the reason for the others is unknown. V and J calls and clone size follow that table, whereas D and trimming were derived from the DNA. The sample has 150,000 or so clones on record, approximately 92% of them singletons. The ten largest clonotypes hold 2.5% to 4% of the sample.

As regards this clone: Which antigen it targets is not known. Qualities for individual bases were not recorded, and no much larger clone is one base off.

The sequences come from peripheral blood, collected 28 days after the second AZD1222 dose. The TCR sequence derives from an adult who received the AZD1222 COVID-19 vaccine. The V and J genes are TRBV7-2 and TRBJ1-1, and TRBD1 may be the D gene, going by 6 matching bases. Here the CDR3 is given as CASSNDRITEAFF. The DNA sequence is TGTGCCAGCAGCAATGACAGGATAACTGAAGCTTTCTTT.